This T cell receptor (beta chain) was captured by sequencing in a study of T cells in women clearing cervical HPV infection. Study details: For cases, blood was sampled a median approximately 150 days after lesion detection, interquartile range 90 to 200 days. Only a few women had HLA typing results available.

CDR1 SNHLY and CDR2 FYNNEI come from the germline V gene. The CDR3 is 17 residues long. J was trimmed by 0 bases and V by 8 bases; bases with no gene match: 9. The assay was immunoSEQ multiplex PCR, and TCRdb's table has in-frame clones only and misses some. The sample totals approximately 35,000 clones. As regards this clone: Read data end 3 residues before the CDR3 end; the end is taken from the germline J gene.

The receptor was derived from a woman aged 18-70 years with a cervical HPV16 infection that either progressed to CIN3+ or cleared (not recorded which). The specimen was blood buffy coat. The V and J genes are TRBV2 and TRBJ2-2, with TRBD2 matching over 10 bases. Incomplete CDR3 DNA: TGTGCCAGCTTAGAGGTAGCGGGGGGTCCGAACACCGGGGAG. Residues: CASLEVAGGPNTGE. The entire CDR3 is CASLEVAGGPNTGELFF. Using reference TRBV2 and TRBJ2-2 for the parts outside the CDR3, the full variable domain is EPEVTQTPSHQVTQMGQEVILRCVPISNHLYFYWYRQILGQKVEFLVSFYNNEISEKSEIFDDQFSVERPDGSNFTLKIRSTKLEDSAMYFCASLEVAGGPNTGELFFGEGSRLTVL.